This T cell receptor beta chain was identified during a study of blood T cell repertoires in COVID-19. The overall study: Donors in the United States, Italy and Spain gave samples during acute or convalescent COVID-19.

The CDR3 runs 9 residues. CDR1 and CDR2 (germline): LNHDA, SQIVND (reference sequence). In the authors' workflow: Quantification of nucleated cells was approximated via reference gene primer amplification. Sequenced by immunoSEQ multiplex PCR; TCRdb stores in-frame clones only, minus some. The DNA gave D and trimming, while V, J and clone size come from that table. The profile covers some 170,000 clones, with roughly 90% appearing a single time and roughly 1.6% taken by the ten largest. As for this clone: The junction does not match germline at one end; this may be a read error.

The V and J genes are TRBV19 and TRBJ2-7, with D unresolved. This TCR was sampled from a woman between 50 and 59 years old with acute or convalescent COVID-19. Sequencing was done on a sample of peripheral blood. The DNA of the CDR3 is TGTGCCAGTAGTATTATCTCTTTCTTC. It is translated as CASSIISFF.